A selection of T cell receptor beta chains follows, all from one sample in a study of shared clonotypes between healthy human individuals. Here immunoSEQ multiplex PCR was the method, and the copy in TCRdb shows in-frame clones only, minus some. The sample shows some 740,000 clones, 90% to 95% of them seen only once. The sequenced sample consisted of naive CD8+ T cells sorted from blood. Every receptor here comes from a man aged 25-40 years in good health. Both conserved end residues are part of each CDR3. A D gene is named only where the DNA matches it firmly. Clone size is given for some rows only: seen once, a few or many times, or a class if the clone is expanded.

size	V	D	J	DNA	CDR3
NA	TRBV28	TRBD1	TRBJ1-4	TGTGCCAGCAGTTTATCTCAGGGGGCGGCCACTAATGAAAAACTGTTTTTT	CASSLSQGAATNEKLFF
NA	TRBV15	NA	TRBJ1-1	TGTGCCAGTCGGACAGCAATGAACACTGAAGCTTTCTTT	CASRTAMNTEAFF
NA	TRBV7-6	TRBD1	TRBJ2-5	TGTGCCAGCAGCTTGACTACAGGGGTTTCAGGAGAGACCCAGTACTTC	CASSLTTGVSGETQYF
once	TRBV7-6	TRBD1	TRBJ2-7	TGTGCCAGCAGCCCACAGGGGGTGGACGAGCAGTACTTC	CASSPQGVDEQYF
NA	TRBV7-6	TRBD1	TRBJ2-7	TGTGCCAGCAGCCAGACAGGGCCGGAAGAGCAGTACTTC	CASSQTGPEEQYF
NA	TRBV7-3	TRBD1	TRBJ2-3	TGTGCCAGCAGCCCTCGACACAGGGGGCTCGTATTCGCAGATACGCAGTATTTT	CASSPRHRGLVFADTQYF
NA	TRBV7-3	TRBD2	TRBJ2-5	TGTGCCAGCAGCTCAACTAGCGCAGGGCCCGGAGAGACCCAGTACTTC	CASSSTSAGPGETQYF
NA	TRBV10-1	NA	TRBJ2-1	TGCGCCAGCAGTTTAGTGTCTAGCACTGAGCAGTTCTTC	CASSLVSSTEQFF
NA	TRBV29-1	TRBD1	TRBJ2-3	TGCAGCGTGGATTACCCCGACAGGGGCTTGGCAGATACGCAGTATTTT	CSVDYPDRGLADTQYF
NA	TRBV4-3	TRBD1	TRBJ1-3	TGCGCCAGCAGCCCCCGACAGGGGACGGGAAACACCATATATTTT	CASSPRQGTGNTIYF
NA	TRBV7-9	NA	TRBJ2-7	TGTGCCAGCAGCTCGCACGGCATGGAGCAGTACTTC	CASSSHGMEQYF
few	TRBV30	TRBD2	TRBJ2-1	TGTGCCTGCTCGGGACTAGCGGGTTCCAGGGCCGGGGTGAATGAGCAGTTCTTC	CACSGLAGSRAGVNEQFF
NA	TRBV4-1	TRBD1	TRBJ2-7	TGCGCCAGCAGCCAACCGGGACAGCGATACGAGCAGTACTTC	CASSQPGQRYEQYF
NA	TRBV4-2	TRBD1	TRBJ2-5	TGTGCCAGCAGCCAGGGGGGACAGGGGCTGTGGGAGACCCAGTACTTC	CASSQGGQGLWETQYF
NA	TRBV19	NA	TRBJ1-1	TGTGCCAGTAGTATCGTAGGGGTGGCCACTGAAGCTTTCTTT	CASSIVGVATEAFF
once	TRBV11-2	TRBD2	TRBJ2-1	TGTGCCAGCAGCTTAGAACCCGGACTAGCTAGGGGCAATGAGCAGTTCTTC	CASSLEPGLARGNEQFF
NA	TRBV20-1	NA	TRBJ1-1	TGCAGTGCCCGACAGGCGGCTTTCTTT	CSARQAAFF
NA	TRBV5-6	NA	TRBJ2-2	TGTGCCAGCAGCCCCGAGCATTCCGGGGAGCTGTTTTTT	CASSPEHSGELFF
few	TRBV27	NA	TRBJ2-2	TGTGCCAGCCGGGACACAAACACCGGGGAGCTGTTTTTT	CASRDTNTGELFF
NA	TRBV27	TRBD2	TRBJ2-5	TGTGCCAGCAGTTCGAGGACTAGCGTAGAGACCCAGTACTTC	CASSSRTSVETQYF
NA	TRBV27	NA	TRBJ2-5	TGTGCCAGCAGTTCTCTTCAGGGGTTCCAAGAGACCCAGTACTTC	CASSSLQGFQETQYF
NA	TRBV6-5	NA	TRBJ2-7	TGTGCCAGCAGTTACTCGACGGTAGGCGTCTCCTACGAGCAGTACTTC	CASSYSTVGVSYEQYF
NA	TRBV6-5	NA	TRBJ1-3	TGTGCCAGCAGCGCACGGGGGTCTGGAAACACCATATATTTT	CASSARGSGNTIYF
NA	TRBV7-9	NA	TRBJ2-3	TGTGCCAGCAGCTTAACGGACGGGTTCACAGATACGCAGTATTTT	CASSLTDGFTDTQYF
NA	TRBV7-9	NA	TRBJ2-2	TGTGCCAGCAGCTTAAAGGAAGGCGGGGAGCTGTTTTTT	CASSLKEGGELFF
NA	TRBV28	TRBD1	TRBJ1-4	TGTGCCAGCAGTAAACACCAGGGGGCCGTTAATGAAAAACTGTTTTTT	CASSKHQGAVNEKLFF
NA	TRBV28	TRBD2	TRBJ2-3	TGTGCCAGCACATCCCTAGCGGTTAATTACACAGATACGCAGTATTTT	CASTSLAVNYTDTQYF
NA	TRBV6-6	NA	TRBJ2-7	TGTGCCAGCAGCCTAGCCCGGGAGCAGTACTTC	CASSLAREQYF
NA	TRBV29-1	NA	TRBJ1-1	TGCAGCGTCTTAACAGTATTGAACACTGAAGCTTTCTTT	CSVLTVLNTEAFF